These T cell receptor beta chains were read from a single sample in a study of response to subunit inactivated influenza vaccine. One entry per CDR3 protein, called by TCRdb with MiXCR from the RT-PCR reads. The sample includes 500,000 to 600,000 distinct CDR3 sequences, 7.6% of them seen just once. The input for sequencing was PBMCs from blood, taken roughly 24 months after vaccination. Receptors were obtained from a man aged 50 to 69 who received an inactivated influenza vaccine. The CDR3 runs from the conserved cysteine through the conserved F or W. Fields, in order: J gene, V gene, D gene, clone size, CDR3 DNA, CDR3 protein. The D gene is left open where the match is weak. Expanded clones get a size class; other rows say once, few or many, or leave the size out.

>TRBJ2-3|TRBV14|NA|many
TGTGCCAGCAGCCCCTGGGGGAGTATCACAGATACGCAGTATTTT
CASSPWGSITDTQYF
>TRBJ2-3|TRBV7-2|NA|NA
TGTGCCAGCAGCTTGAGTTCTGGGCTAGCCACAGATACGCAGTATTTT
CASSLSSGLATDTQYF
>TRBJ2-1|TRBV5-5|TRBD1|NA
TGTGCCAGCAGCACCGGACAGGGAGTGAATGAGCAGTTCTTC
CASSTGQGVNEQFF
>TRBJ2-5|TRBV14|NA|few
TGTGCCAGCAGCCCCCGACACGGCGTTCAAGAGACCCAGTACTTC
CASSPRHGVQETQYF
>TRBJ2-1|TRBV11-2|NA|few
TGTGCCAGCAGCTTAGGACAGATTACGTACAATGAGCAGTTCTTC
CASSLGQITYNEQFF
>TRBJ1-1|TRBV6-2/TRBV6-3|NA|NA
TGTGCCAGCAGCCCCGGGACACTTTTT
CASSPGTLF
>TRBJ2-5|TRBV20-1|TRBD2|NA
TGCAGTGCGGGACCTTGGGGCGGGGGAGAGACCCAGTACTTC
CSAGPWGGGETQYF
>TRBJ2-1|TRBV7-6|TRBD1|many
TGTGCCAGCAGCCAAAATACAAGACAGGGGGAGGAAAATGAGCAGTTCTTC
CASSQNTRQGEENEQFF
>TRBJ1-2|TRBV11-2|NA|few
TGTGCCAGCAGCTTAAGGTTCCCGTACTATGGCTACACCTTC
CASSLRFPYYGYTF
>TRBJ2-2|TRBV7-9|TRBD1|many
TGTGCCAGCAGCCCAAGGGACAGGGGAGCCGGGGAGCTGTTTTTT
CASSPRDRGAGELFF
>TRBJ1-6|TRBV28|NA|few
TGTGCCAGCAGTTTAAAGGTCTATACTTCCAATTCACCCCTCCACTTT
CASSLKVYTSNSPLHF
>TRBJ2-2|TRBV5-1|NA|many
TGCGCCAGCAGCTTGGATCACACCGGGGAGCTGTTTTTT
CASSLDHTGELFF
>TRBJ1-4|TRBV4-1|NA|NA
TGCGCCAGCAGCCAGGCCGGGGATGAAAAACTGTTTTTT
CASSQAGDEKLFF
>TRBJ2-2|TRBV25-1|NA|few
TGTGCCAGCAGTGCCCACTTGGCCGGGGAGCTGTTTTTT
CASSAHLAGELFF
>TRBJ1-6|TRBV14|NA|many
TGTGCCAGCAGCAATGGGGGGAACAATTCACCCCTCCACTTT
CASSNGGNNSPLHF
>TRBJ2-3|TRBV30|NA|few
TGTGCCTGGAGTGTTCGGGGAGATACGCAGTATTTT
CAWSVRGDTQYF
>TRBJ2-3|TRBV12-5|TRBD2|many
TGTGCCAGCGGACTAGGAAGCACAGATACGCAGTATTTT
CASGLGSTDTQYF
>TRBJ1-1|TRBV12-3/TRBV12-4|NA|NA
TGTGCCAGCAGTTTCCGGGCCCTGGCTTTCTTT
CASSFRALAFF
>TRBJ2-3|TRBV20-1|TRBD2|few
TGCAGTGCTATCCGGAGTAGCGGGAGTACAGATACGCAGTATTTT
CSAIRSSGSTDTQYF
>TRBJ1-1|TRBV19|TRBD1|NA
TGTGCCAGTAACCCCGGGACAGGGGGTACTGAAGCTTTCTTT
CASNPGTGGTEAFF